This T cell receptor (beta chain) was identified in a study of blood T cell repertoires in COVID-19. Study background: Spain, Italy and the United States supplied samples that represented acute and convalescent COVID-19.

CDR3 length: 13 amino acids. V was pared by 10 bases and J by 0 bases, with 12 bases between. Looked up from germline, CDR1 is ENHRY and CDR2 is SYGVKD. Per the original methods: From reference gene primer amplification, estimates of nucleated cell counts were derived. Libraries were prepared by immunoSEQ multiplex PCR; TCRdb keeps only in-frame clonotypes and omits some of them. V, J and clone size reflect that table, while D and trimming were determined from the DNA. The sample lists roughly 190,000 clones; approximately 90% were seen once. V gene TRBV10-3 combines with J gene TRBJ1-1; D is possibly TRBD1 (5 bases). The source of this sequence is a man aged 60-69 years with active or convalescent COVID-19. Sequenced: peripheral blood. CDR3 region: CATRRTLNTEAFF. The CDR3 coding sequence is TGTGCCACCCGAAGGACACTGAACACTGAAGCTTTCTTT.